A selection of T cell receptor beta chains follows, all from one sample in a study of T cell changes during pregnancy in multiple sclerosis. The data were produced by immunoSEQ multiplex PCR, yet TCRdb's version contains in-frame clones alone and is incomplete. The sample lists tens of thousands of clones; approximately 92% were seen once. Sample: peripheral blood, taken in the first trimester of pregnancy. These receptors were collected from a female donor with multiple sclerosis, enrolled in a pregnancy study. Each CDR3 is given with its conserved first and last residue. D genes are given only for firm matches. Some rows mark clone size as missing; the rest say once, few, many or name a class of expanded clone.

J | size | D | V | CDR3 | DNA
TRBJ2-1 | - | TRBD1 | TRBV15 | CATSRDRGSYNEQFF | TGTGCCACCAGCAGGGACAGGGGCTCCTACAATGAGCAGTTCTTC
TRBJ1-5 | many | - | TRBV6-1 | CASSEFDQPQHF | TGTGCCAGCAGTGAATTCGATCAGCCCCAGCATTTT
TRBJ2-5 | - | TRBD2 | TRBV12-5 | CASGTTSGGLKTQYF | TGTGCTAGTGGTACGACTAGCGGGGGATTAAAGACCCAGTACTTC
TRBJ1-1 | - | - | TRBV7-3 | CASSSQGNTEAFF | TGTGCCAGCAGCTCACAGGGAAACACTGAAGCTTTCTTT
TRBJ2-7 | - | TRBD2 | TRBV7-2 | CASSTRLAGSYEQYF | TGTGCCAGCAGCACCCGACTAGCGGGCTCCTACGAGCAGTACTTC
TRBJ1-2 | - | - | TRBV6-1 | CASESWGANYGYTF | TGTGCCAGCGAGTCCTGGGGGGCTAACTATGGCTACACCTTC
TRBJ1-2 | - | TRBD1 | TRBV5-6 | CASSLGGTVPGPYGYTF | TGTGCCAGCAGCTTGGGTGGGACAGTTCCTGGCCCCTATGGCTACACCTTC
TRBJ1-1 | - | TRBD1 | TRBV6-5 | CASSFSDRGPAFF | TGTGCCAGCAGCTTCTCGGACAGGGGGCCAGCTTTCTTT
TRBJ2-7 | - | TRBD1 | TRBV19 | CASSPLGQFTYEQYF | TGTGCCAGTAGTCCCTTGGGACAGTTTACCTACGAGCAGTACTTC
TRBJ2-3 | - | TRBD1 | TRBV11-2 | CASSQRTGTDTQYF | TGTGCCAGCAGCCAAAGGACAGGGACAGATACGCAGTATTTT
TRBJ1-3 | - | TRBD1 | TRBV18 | CASSPYQGAHGNTIYF | TGTGCCAGCTCACCGTACCAGGGGGCGCATGGAAACACCATATATTTT
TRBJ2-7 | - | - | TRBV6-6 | CASVGQGPYEQYF | TGTGCCAGCGTGGGTCAGGGGCCCTACGAGCAGTACTTC
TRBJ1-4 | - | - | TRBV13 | CASSFRSTNEKLFF | TGTGCCAGCAGCTTCAGATCAACTAATGAAAAACTGTTTTTT
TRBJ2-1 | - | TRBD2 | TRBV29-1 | CSASGGDHNEQFF | TGCAGCGCGAGCGGGGGGGACCACAATGAGCAGTTCTTC
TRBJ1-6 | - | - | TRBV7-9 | CASSLSGAHNSPLHF | TGTGCCAGCAGCCTCTCAGGGGCCCATAATTCACCCCTCCACTTT
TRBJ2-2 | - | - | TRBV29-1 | CSVGRLENTGELFF | TGCAGCGTTGGTCGTCTAGAGAACACCGGGGAGCTGTTTTTT
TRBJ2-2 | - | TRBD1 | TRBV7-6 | CASSGRGLAGELFF | TGTGCCAGCAGCGGCAGGGGGCTCGCCGGGGAGCTGTTTTTT
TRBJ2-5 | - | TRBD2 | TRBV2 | CASRGSSGGITQYF | TGTGCCAGCAGGGGTTCTAGCGGGGGGATAACCCAGTACTTC
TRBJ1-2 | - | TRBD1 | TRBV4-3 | CASSPSVGQGKVYGYTF | TGCGCCAGCAGCCCAAGCGTAGGACAGGGCAAGGTCTATGGCTACACCTTC
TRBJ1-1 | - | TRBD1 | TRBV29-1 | CSVGQGANTEAFF | TGCAGTGTGGGGCAGGGGGCGAACACTGAAGCTTTCTTT
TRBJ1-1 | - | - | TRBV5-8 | CASSLVWGESTEAFF | TGTGCCAGCAGCTTGGTTTGGGGGGAGAGCACTGAAGCTTTCTTT
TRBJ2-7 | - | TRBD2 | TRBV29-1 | CSVASGGGVVYEQYF | TGCAGCGTTGCCAGTGGCGGGGGGGTGGTGTACGAGCAGTACTTC
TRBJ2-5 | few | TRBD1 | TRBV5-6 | CASSLGGTGGETQYF | TGTGCCAGCAGCCTTGGGGGGACAGGGGGAGAGACCCAGTACTTC
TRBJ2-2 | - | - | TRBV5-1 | CASSSSGYGGELFF | TGCGCCAGCAGCAGTAGCGGTTACGGGGGGGAGCTGTTTTTT
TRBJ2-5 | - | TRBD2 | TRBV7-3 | CASSLTSGGRETQYF | TGTGCCAGCAGCCTGACTAGCGGGGGGCGGGAGACCCAGTACTTC
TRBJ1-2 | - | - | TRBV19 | CASRGELANYGYTF | TGTGCCAGTCGGGGGGAGTTAGCTAACTATGGCTACACCTTC
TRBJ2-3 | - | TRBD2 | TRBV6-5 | CASSSSGGGTDTQYF | TGTGCCAGCAGTTCTAGCGGGGGAGGCACAGATACGCAGTATTTT
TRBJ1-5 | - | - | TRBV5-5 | CASSRIPGKTNQPQHF | TGTGCCAGCAGCCGAATTCCGGGAAAAACCAATCAGCCCCAGCATTTT
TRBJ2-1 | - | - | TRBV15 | CATSRPGIRYNEQFF | TGTGCCACCAGCAGACCGGGGATACGGTACAATGAGCAGTTCTTC